This is a list of T cell receptor beta chains from one sample in a study of blood T cell repertoires in COVID-19. Assay used: immunoSEQ multiplex PCR; TCRdb lists only in-frame clones, some missing. The table includes roughly 53,000 clones, 75% to 80% detected once. The material sequenced was peripheral blood. The receptors were gathered from a middle-aged man with active or convalescent COVID-19. CDR3s include the opening cysteine and the closing phenylalanine or tryptophan.

v_gene	j_gene	CDR3aa
TRBV5-4	TRBJ2-5	CASSLEAGRIETQYF
TRBV3-1/TRBV3-2	TRBJ2-1	CASSHSGGRYNEQFF
TRBV6-5	TRBJ2-3	CASSQGLAGRDTQYF
TRBV7-9	TRBJ1-1	CASSPGHPRTEAFF
TRBV5-4	TRBJ2-1	CASSLARVAGGSSSYNEQFF
TRBV19	TRBJ1-3	CASSGTGAGNTIYF
TRBV5-1	TRBJ2-7	CASSTGQASSYEQYF
TRBV3-1/TRBV3-2	TRBJ1-2	CASSPEPGAAYGYTF
TRBV20-1	TRBJ1-4	CSAVQNEKLFF
TRBV19	TRBJ2-3	CASATVRDRVTDTQYF
TRBV4-1	TRBJ2-3	CASSQEVWLAGSTDTQYF
TRBV7-7	TRBJ2-7	CASSLGEQGTYEQYF
TRBV7-3	TRBJ2-3	CASSLGPSTDTQYF
TRBV11-2	TRBJ2-7	CASSRDIDREQYF
TRBV6-5	TRBJ2-5	CASSYEPGRTQYF
TRBV3-1/TRBV3-2	TRBJ2-7	CASSQGNPLLAGGSYEQYF
TRBV16	TRBJ1-3	CASSPYLDWGNTIYF
TRBV5-6	TRBJ2-7	CASSLTQGKGEQYF
TRBV19	TRBJ1-6	CASSLEFGSARFLHF
TRBV9	TRBJ2-1	CASSLLAGGVNEQFF
TRBV7-2	TRBJ2-7	CASGSGTYEQYF
TRBV19	TRBJ1-2	CASTKGGQGTDYGYTF
TRBV2	TRBJ2-5	CASTGSGGAGETQYF
TRBV11-2	TRBJ2-7	CASSLDGSGTVRRGNYEQYF
TRBV5-4	TRBJ2-7	CASSFQGETYEQYF
TRBV5-4	TRBJ1-4	CASSLDPGKNEKLFF
TRBV27	TRBJ2-7	CASSPAGQVGGNEQYF
TRBV5-1	TRBJ1-5	CASSPGWEQPQHF
TRBV4-2	TRBJ2-7	CASNIEAGTGYEQYF
TRBV7-9	TRBJ2-3	CASSDMFVDTQYF
TRBV6-5	TRBJ2-7	CASSYRREGLEQYF
TRBV7-3	TRBJ2-7	CASSLFGGPYEQYF
TRBV7-2	TRBJ1-4	CASSLGRTNEKLFF
TRBV2	TRBJ2-3	CASSELSDTQYF
TRBV19	TRBJ1-2	CASSKTEPTAYGYTF